This T cell receptor (beta chain) emerged from a study of vaccination and CD4 T cells after COVID-19. About the research overall: For post-vaccine samples, collection took place a median roughly 76 days after dose two, ranging from 14 to 241. Stimulation of cells relied on overlapping spike peptides derived from SARS-CoV-2, HCoV-NL63, HCoV-OC43 and HCoV-229E.

Sample treatment: approximately nine-day PBMC culture with coronavirus spike peptide pools or control peptides (ViraFEST assay). After expanding antigen-specific T cells with peptide pools, ViraFEST sequenced their TCRs. Regarding this clonotype: Antigen: not known.

V shed 3 bases and J 5 bases; nucleotides not matched to a gene: 7. CDR1 LNHDA and CDR2 SQIVND come from the germline V gene (reference sequence). This CDR3 contains 15 residues. With the Oncomine TCR Beta short-read assay, DNA from cultured CD4+ T cells was sequenced. Cultured CD4+ T cells yielded the extracted genomic DNA. TCRdb used MiXCR to reprocess the PCR reads, holding one entry per CDR3 protein. The data contain 20,000 to 25,000 distinct CDR3 sequences, 45% to 50% of them singletons. Input material: CD4+ T cells from blood, cultured in vitro. This rearrangement joins TRBV19 to TRBJ2-7; 10 nucleotides agree with TRBD1. The TCR sequence derives from a human donor who had recovered from COVID-19. The CDR3 reads CASSMGTGDLHEQYF. The CDR3 coding sequence is TGTGCCAGTAGTATGGGGACAGGGGATTTACACGAGCAGTACTTC.